This T cell receptor (beta chain) was documented in a study of shared T cell receptors in the human thymus. Using immunoSEQ multiplex PCR, the repertoire was profiled, and TCRdb retains in-frame clones only, with some absent. The sample consists of 550,000 to 800,000 clones, approximately 83% of them appearing once. The germline V gene encodes CDR1 SGHAT and CDR2 FQNNGV. V trimming: 5 bases; J trimming: 5 bases; junction bases outside the gene matches: 8. The CDR3 totals 14 residues. These records were also assigned to another study, of human thymus T cells. Per that study: The source of the thymus tissue was resections taken during corrective heart surgery.

Sequenced input: thymocytes. V usage is TRBV11-2 and J usage is TRBJ1-1; 7 bases agree with TRBD1. This TCR came from a girl in the first two years of life with a congenital heart defect. The CDR3 DNA reads TGTGCCAGCAGCCCAAGACAGGGCGGGACTGAAGCTTTCTTT. As protein: CASSPRQGGTEAFF. Combining the CDR3 with reference TRBV11-2 and TRBJ1-1 gives the whole variable domain EAGVAQSPRYKIIEKRQSVAFWCNPISGHATLYWYQQILGQGPKLLIQFQNNGVVDDSQLPKDRFSAERLKGVDSTLKIQPAKLEDSAVYLCASSPRQGGTEAFFGQGTRLTVV.